The source of this T cell receptor beta chain is a study of cytomegalovirus exposure and HLA in healthy donors. Study at large: In a previous analysis, 100 million to 140 million unique TCR beta sequences were found from roughly 200 million T cells.

13 Jbeta primers and 60 Vbeta primers were used for the PCR. The table came from immunoSEQ multiplex PCR; TCRdb's copy has only in-frame clones and leaves some out. Of fewer than 200,000 clones in the sample, 60% to 80% were seen once. The clonotype was recovered from a man aged 60-69 years in good health and CMV-seronegative. The specimen sequenced was PBMCs.

The CDR3 is CASSLAWGGSTDTQYF. CDR3 bases: TGTGCCAGCAGCTTAGCCTGGGGGGGGAGCACAGATACGCAGTATTTT. The chain links TRBV11-2 to TRBJ2-3; TRBD2 matches 7 bases. Unmatched junction bases numbered 4, after V lost 1 base and J lost 0 bases. CDR3 length: 16 amino acids. Germline assignment: CDR1 SGHAT and CDR2 FQNNGV.